A single TCR beta chain is shown here with its context. The germline V gene encodes CDR1 ENHRY and CDR2 SYGVKD. The V and J ends lost 11 bases and 2 bases, in that order; junction bases with no gene match: 4. There are 13 residues in the CDR3. The PCR contained 60 Vbeta and 13 Jbeta primers. Assay used: immunoSEQ multiplex PCR; TCRdb lists only in-frame clones, some missing. Of 95,000 to 150,000 clones detected, roughly 66% appear once; the ten largest clones hold about 1.6%. The data stem from a study of cytomegalovirus exposure and HLA in healthy donors. This chain links TRBV10-3 with TRBJ2-7; 12 bases line up with TRBD2. Input material: PBMCs. The receptor comes from a man younger than 35 in good health and CMV-seronegative. CDR3 in DNA: TGTGCCGCTCGGACTAGCGGGGCCTACGAGCAGTACTTC. Translation: CAARTSGAYEQYF.